The sequence of this T cell receptor beta chain was determined in a study of blood T cell repertoires in COVID-19. Study in general: Sample material is recorded as cDNA or gDNA derived from T cells, B-cell-depleted T cells, or PBMCs.

The method was immunoSEQ multiplex PCR; TCRdb's version includes in-frame clones alone and lacks a portion of them. Of about 160,000 clones listed, approximately 82% are singletons. Followed longitudinally, the Seattle patients had been enrolled during active infection. The receptor's source is a woman in her thirties or forties with COVID-19, enrolled during active disease. The sample consisted of peripheral blood.

The CDR3 spells CASSVGAFSNQPQHF. Written as DNA, the CDR3 is TGTGCCAGCAGCGTAGGGGCGTTTAGCAATCAGCCCCAGCATTTT. The chain carries TRBV9 and TRBJ1-5; D is ambiguous. Trimming left V 0 bases short and J 0 bases short, with 7 bases between. Germline V gives CDR1 SGDLS, CDR2 YYNGEE. This CDR3 spans 15 amino acids.